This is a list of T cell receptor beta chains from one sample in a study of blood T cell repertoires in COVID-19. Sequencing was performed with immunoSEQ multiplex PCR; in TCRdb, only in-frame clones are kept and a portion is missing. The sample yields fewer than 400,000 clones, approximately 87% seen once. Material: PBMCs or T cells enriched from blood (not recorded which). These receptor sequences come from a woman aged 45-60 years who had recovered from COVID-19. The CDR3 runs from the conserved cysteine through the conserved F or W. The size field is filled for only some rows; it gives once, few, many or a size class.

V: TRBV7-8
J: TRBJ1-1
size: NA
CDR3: CASSPLDRNTEAFF

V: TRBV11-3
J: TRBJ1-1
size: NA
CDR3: CASSFWAPNTEAFF

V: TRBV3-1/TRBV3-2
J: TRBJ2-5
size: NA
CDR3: CASSQAGVIRREYF

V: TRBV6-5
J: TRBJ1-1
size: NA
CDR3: CASSYDGMSEAFF

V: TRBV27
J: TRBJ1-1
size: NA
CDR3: CASSLSRGANTEAFF

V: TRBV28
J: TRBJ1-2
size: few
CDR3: CASNRGNYGYTF

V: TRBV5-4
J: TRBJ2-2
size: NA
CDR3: CASSLVGRGTGELFF

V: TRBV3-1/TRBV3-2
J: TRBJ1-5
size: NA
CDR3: CASSGQGVSNQPQHF

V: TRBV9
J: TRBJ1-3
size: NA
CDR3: CASSVGHRSGNTIYF

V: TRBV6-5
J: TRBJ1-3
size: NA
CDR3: CASSSDNSGNTIYF

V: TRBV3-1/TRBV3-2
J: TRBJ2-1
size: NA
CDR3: CASSRLAGGLNEQFF

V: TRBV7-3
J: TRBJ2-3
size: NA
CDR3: CASSSLAGLGTDTQYF

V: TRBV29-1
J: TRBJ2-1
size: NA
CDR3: CSVGDGGVSYNEQFF

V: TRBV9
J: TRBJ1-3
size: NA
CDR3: CASSAEPGGLRTSSGNTIYF

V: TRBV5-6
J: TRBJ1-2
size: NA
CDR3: CASSLGPREANYGYTF

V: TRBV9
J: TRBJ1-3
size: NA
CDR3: CASSVGTSGNTIYF

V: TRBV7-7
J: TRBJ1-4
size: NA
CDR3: CALSASPNEKLFF

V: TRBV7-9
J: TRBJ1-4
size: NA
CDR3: CASSLRDEGKLFF

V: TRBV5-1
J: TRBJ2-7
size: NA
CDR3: CASSLEGGGREQYF

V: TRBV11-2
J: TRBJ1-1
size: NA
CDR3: CASSSPRTGNTEAFF

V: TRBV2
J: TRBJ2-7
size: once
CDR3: CASSLQGSTYEQYF

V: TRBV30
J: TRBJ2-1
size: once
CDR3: CAWSGSGTSEVGEQFF

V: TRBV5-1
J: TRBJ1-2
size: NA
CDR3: CASSLGQGVYGSSGYTF

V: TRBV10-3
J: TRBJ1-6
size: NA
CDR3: CAISDPRSTGQGGSPLHF

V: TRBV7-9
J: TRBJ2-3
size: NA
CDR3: CASSFSGGLGTDTQYF

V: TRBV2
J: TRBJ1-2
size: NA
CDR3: CASSEEGIPYGYTF

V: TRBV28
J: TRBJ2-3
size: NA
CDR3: CASSLITGGAADTQYF

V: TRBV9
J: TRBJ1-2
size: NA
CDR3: CASSVDSEYGYTF